The 9 T cell receptor beta chains presented below share a single source sample, sequenced in a study of OX40 agonist ivuxolimab in advanced cancers. Generated by immunoSEQ multiplex PCR, the TCRdb table keeps only in-frame clones and is missing some. The profile shows 41,000 or so clones, more than 75% of them singletons. Sequencing was performed on CD4+ or CD8+ T cells sorted from blood, taken in a trial of the OX40 agonist ivuxolimab. These receptors originate from an adult with an advanced solid tumor such as melanoma, head and neck, liver or kidney cancer.

The chain joins TRBV6-5 to TRBJ2-7; D possibly corresponds to TRBD2 (6 bases). The CDR3 is 14 residues long. Trimming took 6 bases from V and 1 from J, leaving 13 bases between them. CDR1 MNHEY and CDR2 SVGAGI come from the germline V gene. The chain's CDR3 is CASRQGGGSYEQYF. The CDR3 region has the DNA TGTGCCAGCAGGCAGGGAGGTGGATCCTACGAGCAGTACTTC.

The genes are TRBV6-5 and TRBJ1-2; no firm D call. The CDR3 length is 12 residues. Trimming pared 4 bases from V and 6 bases from J, leaving 9 bases between. CDR1 is MNHEY and CDR2 is SVGAGI in the germline V gene. CDR3 in amino acids: CASSWDGDGYTF. In DNA form, the CDR3 reads TGTGCCAGCAGTTGGGATGGGGATGGCTACACCTTC.

The chain uses TRBV6-6 and TRBJ2-3, with D unclear. This CDR3 contains 11 residues. Per the germline V gene, CDR1 is MNHNY and CDR2 is SVGAGI (reference sequence). Trimming took 5 bases from V and 8 from J, leaving 8 bases between them. The CDR3, as DNA: TGTGCCAGCAGTACCCTAAGTACGCAGTATTTT. Amino acid sequence: CASSTLSTQYF.

The chain recombines TRBV11-2 with TRBJ2-2; D is ambiguous. The V end lost 1 base, the J end lost 2 bases, and 8 bases lay between the germline ends. There are 15 residues in the CDR3. Germline CDR1 SGHAT, CDR2 FQNNGV. The CDR3 sequence is CASSLVSENTGELFF. Written as DNA, the CDR3 is TGTGCCAGCAGCTTAGTCTCTGAAAACACCGGGGAGCTGTTTTTT.

This rearrangement joins TRBV7-8 to TRBJ2-5; D might be TRBD1 (5 bases). The CDR3 length is 15 residues. CDR1 and CDR2 (germline): SGHVS, FQNEAQ. Trimming left V 5 bases short and J 4 bases short, with 17 bases between. CDR3 amino acids: CASSMLRQPGETQYF. In DNA, the CDR3 is TGTGCCAGCAGCATGCTGCGACAGCCGGGAGAGACCCAGTACTTC.

The chain is built from TRBV11-3 and TRBJ2-7; 10 bases fit TRBD2. The CDR3 is made up of 15 amino acids. V lost 5 bases to trimming and J lost 9 bases; unmatched junction nucleotides: 13. CDR1 is SGHNT and CDR2 is YENEEA in the germline V gene. CDR3 coding DNA: TGTGCCAGCAGCCTAGGACTAGCGGATAGTTGGGTGCAGTACTTC. Residues: CASSLGLADSWVQYF.

This clone was counted a few times. The chain uses TRBV7-2 and TRBJ1-4; D call uncertain. The length of the CDR3 is 15 residues. Trimming pared 1 base from V and 6 bases from J, leaving 12 bases between. Germline CDR1 and CDR2: SGHTA and FQGNSA. As DNA, the CDR3 is TGTGCCAGCAGCTTAGTATGGGGAGGCGATGAAAAACTGTTTTTT. Its translation is CASSLVWGGDEKLFF.

V is TRBV7-9 and J is TRBJ2-5; possibly TRBD1 for D (5 bases). V was clipped by 2 bases and J by 4 bases, with 8 bases between them. CDR3 length: 13 amino acids. CDR1 and CDR2 (germline): SEHNR, FQNEAQ (reference sequence). This CDR3 is CASSLRTGETQYF. In DNA form, the CDR3 reads TGTGCCAGCAGCTTACGAACAGGAGAGACCCAGTACTTC. The full variable domain, with the rest looked up from reference TRBV7-9 and TRBJ2-5, is DTGVSQNPRHKITKRGQNVTFRCDPISEHNRLYWYRQTLGQGPEFLTYFQNEAQLEKSRLLSDRFSAERPKGSFSTLEIQRTEQGDSAMYLCASSLRTGETQYFGPGTRLLVL.

This clone was picked up one time. The chain recombines TRBV15 with TRBJ2-7, with D perhaps assigned TRBD1 or TRBD2 (5 bases each). This CDR3 comprises 12 residues. Germline V gene data show CDR1 as LNHNV and CDR2 as YYDKDF (reference sequence). Trimming cost V 8 bases and J 2 bases, with 10 bases left between them. CDR3 nucleotide sequence: TGTGCCACCGCCCGGGGACCCTACGAGCAGTACTTC. It codes for CATARGPYEQYF.